Shown below are 15 T cell receptor beta chains from a single sample sequenced in a study of metastatic and nonmetastatic thyroid tumors (dated by TCRdb to between 2020 and 2021). The library was produced with PCR. The sequencer was an Illumina HiSeq 4000. The public reads were quality trimmed at Q25 with fastp and then assembled into clones with MiXCR by TCRdb, keeping productive beta chains. Within this sample are 45,000 or so clones, with 16% of them counted one time only. The top ten clonotypes cover around 22% of the sample. No patient had received any treatment before thyroid surgery. Specimen: blood. These receptors all stem from a female donor with papillary thyroid cancer or a benign thyroid nodule (not recorded which). Some clones in this sample may be carry-over from other donors' samples.

This clone was picked up a small number of times. The CDR3 protein is CASSPNGTGWYEQYF. The CDR3 region has the DNA TGTGCCAGCAGCCCAAACGGGACAGGGTGGTACGAGCAGTACTTC. The chain has TRBV25-1 and TRBJ2-7; TRBD1 matches 9 bases. V lost 6 bases to trimming and J lost 4 bases; unmatched junction nucleotides: 10. The CDR3 runs to 15 residues. The germline gives CDR1 MGHDK, CDR2 SYGVNS.

The chain couples TRBV5-4 to TRBJ2-5; TRBD1 aligns across 9 bases. V dropped 4 bases and J dropped 1; count of bases not matched to a gene: 5. This CDR3 has 15 residues. The germline gives CDR1 SGHNT, CDR2 YYREEE (reference sequence). CDR3: CASSPLDRGQETQYF. In DNA form, the CDR3 reads TGTGCCAGCAGCCCCCTGGACAGGGGCCAAGAGACCCAGTACTTC.

This clone was counted many times. The genes are TRBV20-1 and TRBJ2-7; 8 nucleotides agree with TRBD2. CDR3 length: 18 residues. Losses at the gene ends were 0 bases for V and 3 bases for J; bases not matched to a gene: 16. Looked up from germline, CDR1 is DFQATT and CDR2 is SNEGSKA (reference sequence). The CDR3 coding sequence is TGCAGTGCTAGAGATCCCATGGTAGCCGGGACTAGGAACTACGAGCAGTACTTC. Protein sequence: CSARDPMVAGTRNYEQYF.

There are many counts of this clone. The chain has TRBV5-6 and TRBJ1-1; D may be TRBD1 (5 bases). CDR3 size: 13 residues. Germline CDR1 reads SGHDT; CDR2 reads YYEEEE. Trimming took 4 bases from V and 7 from J, leaving 14 bases between them. The CDR3 sequence is CASSPRGFIEAFF. The CDR3 DNA sequence: TGTGCCAGCAGCCCCCGGGGGTTCATTGAAGCTTTCTTT.

This clone has just one count. V usage is TRBV11-1 and J usage is TRBJ1-3; D unclear. Trimming shortened V by 4 bases and J by 3 bases, and 16 bases separated the two germline ends. The CDR3 is made up of 16 amino acids. CDR1 and CDR2 from the germline V gene are SGHAT and FQDESV (reference sequence). The CDR3 protein is CASSSRLYSGGNTIYF. CDR3 bases: TGTGCCAGCAGCTCGAGGTTGTACAGTGGTGGAAACACCATATATTTT.

This clone came up many times. The chain carries TRBV5-1 and TRBJ1-4, with D perhaps TRBD1 (5 bases). This CDR3 contains 14 residues. V was shortened by 0 bases and J by 2 bases, with 5 bases between the two germline ends. The germline V gene has CDR1 SGHRS and CDR2 YFSETQ. The CDR3 nucleotides are TGCGCCAGCAGCTTGGGGGGGACTAATGAAAAACTGTTTTTT. Protein: CASSLGGTNEKLFF.

Ten or more counts support this clone. The CDR3 nucleotides read TGTGCCAGCAGTGAAGTAACAGGGGGGCTGCCCCAGCATTTT. This codes for CASSEVTGGLPQHF. The chain uses TRBV6-1 and TRBJ1-5; 8 bases are shared with TRBD1. Losses at the gene ends were 1 base for V and 9 bases for J; bases not matched to a gene: 5. The CDR3 length is 14 residues. From germline, CDR1 is MNHNS and CDR2 SASEGT.

The table lists this clone with many counts. The V and J genes are TRBV12-3 or TRBV12-4 and TRBJ1-2; D not certain. The CDR3 is 16 amino acids. Deletions cut 0 bases from V and 1 base from J, with 12 bases between. The CDR3 protein is CASSLAPRRINYGYTF. For the CDR3, the DNA is TGTGCCAGCAGTTTAGCCCCTCGGCGGATTAACTATGGCTACACCTTC.

This clone was observed many times. The chain uses TRBV19 and TRBJ2-7; TRBD1 is a possible D gene (5 bases). Germline V gene data show CDR1 as LNHDA and CDR2 as SQIVND (reference sequence). The CDR3 has 15 amino acids. V lost 3 bases and J 0 bases, leaving 12 bases between the germline ends. In nucleotides, the CDR3 is TGTGCCAGTAGTATGGCAACAGGAAGCTCCTACGAGCAGTACTTC. Its translation: CASSMATGSSYEQYF.

In its sample, this clone was seen many times. CDR3 protein: CASSEQPNQPQHF. The DNA for the CDR3 is TGTGCCAGCAGTGAACAGCCTAATCAGCCCCAGCATTTT. The rearrangement uses TRBV2 and TRBJ1-5; no definite D call. With 2 bases removed from V and 4 bases from J, the gap between germline ends came to 6 bases. Germline V gene lookup returns CDR1 SNHLY and CDR2 FYNNEI. CDR3 size: 13 residues.

This clone was seen ten or more times. The chain is built from TRBV10-1 and TRBJ2-7; 8 bases are a match to TRBD2. Germline V gene sequence: CDR1 WNHNN, CDR2 SYGVQD (reference sequence). V shed 6 bases and J 5 bases; nucleotides not matched to a gene: 6. The CDR3 covers 13 residues. The CDR3 region is CASSQREPHEQYF. CDR3 bases: TGCGCCAGCAGCCAGCGGGAGCCCCACGAGCAGTACTTC.

This clone was observed many times. The same CDR3 can be traced to other DNA sequences in this sample. The chain is built from TRBV11-1 and TRBJ2-3, with 10 bases matching TRBD2. This CDR3 is 15 amino acids long. Germline V lookup: CDR1 SGHAT, CDR2 FQDESV (reference sequence). With V trimmed by 5 bases and J by 0 bases, 2 bases remained unmatched. CDR3 nucleotide sequence: TGTGCCAGCAGCCGGGGACTAGCGAGCACAGATACGCAGTATTTT. Translated, it gives CASSRGLASTDTQYF. Drawing the rest from reference TRBV11-1 and TRBJ2-3, the complete variable domain is EAEVAQSPRYKITEKSQAVAFWCDPISGHATLYWYRQILGQGPELLVQFQDESVVDDSQLPKDRFSAERLKGVDSTLKIQPAELGDSAMYLCASSRGLASTDTQYFGPGTRLTVL.

The sample holds a few counts of this clone. This may come from a read error, since a much larger clone is one base off. This sample also contains other DNA sequences that code for the same CDR3. The chain links TRBV25-1 to TRBJ2-4; 7 bases are shared with TRBD1. This CDR3 region has 14 residues. The V gene end was trimmed by 5 bases and the J gene end by 8 bases; junction bases not matched to a gene: 9. Germline assignment: CDR1 MGHDK and CDR2 SYGVNS. CDR3 protein: CASSTTRTGDIQYF. The CDR3 bases are TGTGCCAGCAGTACAACTCGTACAGGGGACATTCAGTACTTC. The full variable domain, rest sourced from reference TRBV25-1 and TRBJ2-4, is EADIYQTPRYLVIGTGKKITLECSQTMGHDKMYWYQQDPGMELHLIHYSYGVNSTEKGDLSSESTVSRIRTEHFPLTLESARPSHTSQYLCASSTTRTGDIQYFGAGTRLSVL.

This clone was observed at least ten times. This sample also contains other DNA sequences that code for the same CDR3. The chain combines TRBV29-1 with TRBJ1-1, with 9 bases matching TRBD1. J lost 5 bases, V lost 4 bases, and 5 bases had no gene match. The CDR3 covers 13 residues. Germline V gene sequence: CDR1 SQVTM, CDR2 ANQGSEA. The CDR3 nucleotides read TGCAGCGTTGCCGGGACAGGGAGAACTGAAGCTTTCTTT. Translated: CSVAGTGRTEAFF.

CDR3 amino acids: CASSLSSAWDSYYMNTEAFF. The CDR3 DNA is TGTGCCAGCAGTTTAAGCTCTGCGTGGGACAGTTATTATATGAACACTGAAGCTTTCTTT. The chain recombines TRBV28 with TRBJ1-1; 7 bases are a match to TRBD1. V dropped 2 bases and J dropped 0; count of bases not matched to a gene: 18. This CDR3 has 20 amino acids. Per the germline V gene, CDR1 is MDHEN and CDR2 is SYDVKM.